This TCR beta chain is drawn from a study of blood T cells in healthy people across ages. Donors ranged from roughly 6 to 100 years old and were healthy Caucasians in Russia. Total RNA was extracted at no less than 6 micrograms per sample. A J-beta primer mix and a sample-barcoded 5' primer were used in a second PCR of about 6 to 12 cycles. TCRdb re-derived calls from the 5' RACE reads in MiXCR, one entry per CDR3 protein. Counted here are roughly 1.9 million distinct CDR3 sequences, about 39% occurring once; the ten biggest clones make up under 25%. In germline, CDR1 is SGHTA, CDR2 FQGNSA. This CDR3 is built from 16 residues. V gave up 5 bases and J gave up 8 bases; unmatched junction bases: 14.

The TCR comes from a human donor in good health. This rearrangement joins TRBV7-2 to TRBJ2-1; 8 bases map to TRBD1. The sequenced sample was blood. The CDR3 region is CASSHSPGQVMDEQFF. CDR3 nucleotides: TGTGCCAGCAGCCACTCTCCGGGACAGGTAATGGATGAGCAGTTCTTC.